Below, 18 T cell receptor beta chains from the same sample are listed, as sequenced in a study of cytomegalovirus exposure and HLA in healthy donors. PCR amplification relied on 60 Vbeta primers (plus 13 Jbeta primers). Sequencing used immunoSEQ multiplex PCR; TCRdb keeps in-frame clones, though not all of them. The sample records roughly 190,000 clones, 75% to 90% being singletons. The specimen was PBMCs. These receptors all stem from a woman between 50 and 59 years old in good health and CMV-seropositive.

V and J are TRBV11-3 and TRBJ2-2; maybe TRBD2 (5 bases). Per the germline V gene, CDR1 is SGHNT and CDR2 is YENEEA. Trimming stripped 3 bases from V and 7 bases from J, with 12 bases between. The CDR3 is 14 amino acids. The CDR3 loop is CASSFRGNGGELFF. CDR3 bases: TGTGCCAGCAGCTTTCGGGGTAACGGCGGGGAGCTGTTTTTT.

This clone was picked up a small number of times. This chain connects TRBV5-5 to TRBJ2-5, with 7 bases fitting TRBD1. The germline V gene has CDR1 SGHKS and CDR2 YYEKEE (reference sequence). CDR3 length equals 13 residues. Trimming took 5 bases from V and 1 from J; bases not matched to a gene: 2. Written as DNA, the CDR3 is TGTGCCAGCAGGACAGGGTTCCAAGAGACCCAGTACTTC. Translating gives CASRTGFQETQYF.

The rearrangement links TRBV28 to TRBJ1-2, with D possibly matching TRBD1 (6 bases). Germline V gives CDR1 MDHEN, CDR2 SYDVKM. The CDR3 length is 14 residues. V was trimmed by 6 bases and J by 4 bases, leaving 15 bases between them. The CDR3 DNA reads as TGTGCCAGCAGACCACGAGGGGGAGCCTATGGCTACACCTTC. It codes for CASRPRGGAYGYTF.

The rearrangement links TRBV28 to TRBJ2-5, with D perhaps TRBD1 (7 bases). V was shortened by 7 bases and J by 5 bases, with 23 bases between the two germline ends. Germline V gene data show CDR1 as MDHEN and CDR2 as SYDVKM. The CDR3 runs 16 residues. The chain's CDR3 is CASTTTKQGRRETQYF. In DNA form, the CDR3 reads TGTGCCAGCACTACGACGAAACAGGGGAGGAGGGAGACCCAGTACTTC.

This sequence joins TRBV7-3 and TRBJ2-3; 9 positions match TRBD1. Germline V gene lookup returns CDR1 SGHTA and CDR2 FQGTGA. The CDR3 sequence is 15 residues long. Trimming cost V 5 bases and J 1 base; bases outside gene matches: 4. The CDR3 protein is CASSLRTGGTDTQYF. In nucleotides, the CDR3 is TGTGCCAGCAGCCTCCGGACAGGGGGCACAGATACGCAGTATTTT. The complete variable domain, with remaining parts taken from reference TRBV7-3 and TRBJ2-3, reads GAGVSQTPSNKVTEKGKYVELRCDPISGHTALYWYRQSLGQGPEFLIYFQGTGAADDSGLPNDRFFAVRPEGSVSTLKIQRTERGDSAVYLCASSLRTGGTDTQYFGPGTRLTVL.

CDR3 DNA sequence: TGTGCCAGCGAGGCGGGGCCCACACCGACAGATACGCAGTATTTT. This codes for CASEAGPTPTDTQYF. V and J are TRBV5-5 and TRBJ2-3; a possible D gene is TRBD2 (6 bases). The CDR3 is 15 residues long. The germline V gene has CDR1 SGHKS and CDR2 YYEKEE (reference sequence). V was cut by 7 bases and J by 3 bases, with 18 bases left in between.

J is TRBJ2-1 and V is TRBV7-8; no clear D. The germline CDR1 and CDR2 sequences are SGHVS and FQNEAQ. The CDR3 runs 14 residues. V lost 5 bases and J lost 1, with 9 bases in between. In DNA, the CDR3 is TGTGCCAGCAGCCAAACAGAGTCCTACAATGAGCAGTTCTTC. Residues: CASSQTESYNEQFF. The whole variable domain, remainder taken from reference TRBV7-8 and TRBJ2-1, is GAGVSQSPRYKVAKRGQDVALRCDPISGHVSLFWYQQALGQGPEFLTYFQNEAQLDKSGLPSDRFFAERPEGSVSTLKIQRTQQEDSAVYLCASSQTESYNEQFFGPGTRLTVL.

V and J are TRBV9 and TRBJ2-1; 8 bases align to TRBD2. CDR3 length: 14 amino acids. V shed 1 base and J 8 bases; nucleotides not matched to a gene: 5. Per germline, CDR1 SGDLS and CDR2 YYNGEE. The CDR3 sequence is CASSVRGGIDEQFF. DNA for the CDR3: TGTGCCAGCAGCGTACGGGGGGGCATCGATGAGCAGTTCTTC. Together with reference TRBV9 and TRBJ2-1, the CDR3 gives the full variable domain: DSGVTQTPKHLITATGQRVTLRCSPRSGDLSVYWYQQSLDQGLQFLIQYYNGEERAKGNILERFSAQQFPDLHSELNLSSLELGDSALYFCASSVRGGIDEQFFGPGTRLTVL.

This clone has just a few counts. V is TRBV28 and J is TRBJ1-3; possible D gene TRBD1, 5 bases. The CDR3 length is 16 residues. V lost 10 bases, J lost 0 bases, and 19 bases lay in between. Germline V gene sequence: CDR1 MDHEN, CDR2 SYDVKM. The CDR3 bases are TGTGCCACACAGGACCCAGCGGGGACCTCTGGAAACACCATATATTTT. It yields the protein CATQDPAGTSGNTIYF. The whole variable domain, remainder taken from reference TRBV28 and TRBJ1-3, is DVKVTQSSRYLVKRTGEKVFLECVQDMDHENMFWYRQDPGLGLRLIYFSYDVKMKEKGDIPEGYSVSREKKERFSLILESASTNQTSMYLCATQDPAGTSGNTIYFGEGSWLTVV.

This clone showed up just once. The CDR3 sequence: CASRPGGINEQYF. CDR3 DNA sequence: TGTGCCAGCAGACCGGGAGGGATAAACGAGCAGTACTTC. The chain recombines TRBV6-1 with TRBJ2-7, with TRBD2 identical over 8 bases. CDR3 size: 13 residues. Trimming took 6 bases from V and 5 from J; bases not matched to a gene: 6. CDR1 and CDR2 from the germline V gene are MNHNS and SASEGT.

V and J are TRBV5-1 and TRBJ2-5; D is possibly TRBD1 (5 bases). This CDR3 is built from 14 residues. Trimming took off 3 bases at V and 5 bases at J, with 14 bases between the two ends. Germline-derived CDR1 and CDR2 are SGHRS and YFSETQ. The CDR3 sequence is CASSSTDSGETQYF. The DNA of the CDR3 is TGCGCCAGCAGCTCAACTGACAGTGGCGAGACCCAGTACTTC.

This sequence joins TRBV7-3 and TRBJ2-5, with TRBD1 as a possible D gene (5 bases). The length of the CDR3 is 15 residues. Germline V CDR1 and CDR2: SGHTA, FQGTGA. V lost 5 bases and J lost 2, with 15 bases in between. The CDR3 sequence is CASSPKGQIQETQYF. The CDR3 DNA follows: TGTGCCAGCAGCCCAAAGGGGCAGATACAAGAGACCCAGTACTTC.

The chain is built from TRBV7-8 and TRBJ2-7; a possible D gene is TRBD1 (5 bases). The V and J ends lost 0 bases and 2 bases respectively, with 8 bases between them. The CDR3 runs 14 residues. Germline V gives CDR1 SGHVS, CDR2 FQNEAQ. The CDR3 loop is CASSLAAGPYEQYF. CDR3 sequence (DNA): TGTGCCAGCAGCTTAGCGGCAGGGCCCTACGAGCAGTACTTC.

The chain carries TRBV19 and TRBJ1-4; unclear D gene. Germline V gene sequence: CDR1 LNHDA, CDR2 SQIVND (reference sequence). This CDR3 has 16 amino acids. V lost 7 bases and J 3 bases, leaving 18 bases between the germline ends. CDR3 coding DNA: TGTGCCAGTACCCCACAAACGGGGAGGGCTAATGAAAAACTGTTTTTT. Protein: CASTPQTGRANEKLFF.

This clone came up a few times. This sequence joins TRBV4-3 and TRBJ2-2; unclear D gene. The CDR3 consists of 16 residues. Trimming shortened V by 1 base and J by 4 bases, and 13 bases separated the two germline ends. From germline, CDR1 is LGHNA and CDR2 YSLEER. CDR3 coding DNA: TGCGCCAGCAGCCAAGCGGCACAGACCCTCACCGGGGAGCTGTTTTTT. This encodes CASSQAAQTLTGELFF.

V and J are TRBV6-1 and TRBJ2-3; TRBD2 agrees at 10 bases. The V gene end was trimmed by 4 bases and the J gene end by 5 bases; junction bases not matched to a gene: 9. The CDR3 runs to 16 residues. Looked up from germline, CDR1 is MNHNS and CDR2 is SASEGT. In DNA form, the CDR3 reads TGTGCCAGCAGTGTATCGAGCGGGGGGGGAGGAGATACGCAGTATTTT. It is translated as CASSVSSGGGGDTQYF.

This chain joins TRBV10-1 and TRBJ2-5; possible D gene TRBD2, 5 bases. The J call may be incorrect, as the DNA end agrees better with TRBJ2-7. The CDR3 has 14 residues. Germline V gene lookup returns CDR1 WNHNN and CDR2 SYGVQD (reference sequence). In DNA form, the CDR3 reads TGCGCCAGCAAAGCGGATCTCAGCTCCTACGAGCAGTACTTC. Translated: CASKADLSSYEQYF.

The J gene is TRBJ2-3, the V gene TRBV15; 10 nucleotides align to TRBD2. This CDR3 comprises 18 residues. V lost 1 base to trimming and J lost 1 base; unmatched junction nucleotides: 8. Germline V gene sequence: CDR1 LNHNV, CDR2 YYDKDF (reference sequence). The CDR3 reads CATSRGEASGGGTDTQYF. CDR3 nucleotides: TGTGCCACCAGCAGAGGAGAAGCTAGCGGGGGAGGCACAGATACGCAGTATTTT.